These 29 T cell receptor beta chains were all obtained from the same sample, sequenced in a study of cytomegalovirus exposure and HLA in healthy donors (dated by TCRdb to 2017 to 2019). Library method: the immunoSEQ multiplex PCR assay. Entries here come from immuneACCESS through TCRdb and include only in-frame sequences with V and J called. Some clones fail to appear in such tables; in the studies checked, an unresolved V gene covers under half of the shortfall, and the cause of the remainder is unknown. A total of approximately 260,000 clones appear in this sample, approximately 83% of them only once. 1% to 1.5% of the sample belongs to the ten largest clones. Sequencing was carried out using PBMCs. The receptors shown here come from a woman under 40 in good health and CMV-seropositive.

This chain connects TRBV29-1 to TRBJ2-2, with 13 nucleotides matching TRBD2. The germline V gene has CDR1 SQVTM and CDR2 ANQGSEA. J gave up 0 bases and V 7 bases, and 8 bases lay outside the gene matches. The CDR3 sequence is 17 residues long. The chain's CDR3 is CSAKGTSGTANTGELFF. In DNA, the CDR3 is TGCAGCGCCAAAGGGACTAGCGGGACCGCGAACACCGGGGAGCTGTTTTTT.

The chain is built from TRBV5-5 and TRBJ2-7, with TRBD1 identical over 8 bases. CDR3 size: 14 residues. CDR1 and CDR2 from the germline V gene are SGHKS and YYEKEE (reference sequence). V was clipped by 4 bases and J by 7 bases; unmatched bases: 10. CDR3 sequence: CASSPTGGSREQYF. DNA of the CDR3: TGTGCCAGCAGCCCTACAGGGGGATCTCGAGAGCAGTACTTC.

The chain joins TRBV5-1 to TRBJ2-7; 10 positions match TRBD2. CDR1 SGHRS and CDR2 YFSETQ come from the germline V gene. The CDR3 spans 16 residues. V shed 4 bases, J shed 2 bases, and the junction held 9 bases outside the gene matches. DNA for the CDR3: TGCGCCAGCAGCCCTGGAGCGGGAGGGCCAACCTACGAGCAGTACTTC. As protein: CASSPGAGGPTYEQYF.

The chain couples TRBV4-1 to TRBJ1-1, with 7 bases aligning to TRBD1. The CDR3 runs to 15 residues. Germline assignment: CDR1 MGHRA and CDR2 YSYEKL. J gave up 1 base and V 4 bases, and 6 bases lay outside the gene matches. The CDR3 here is CASSPGDSENTEAFF. The CDR3 DNA reads TGCGCCAGCAGCCCCGGGGACAGTGAGAACACTGAAGCTTTCTTT.

This chain connects TRBV7-8 to TRBJ2-2; possible D gene TRBD2, 5 bases. Germline V lookup: CDR1 SGHVS, CDR2 FQNEAQ. CDR3 length: 15 amino acids. With 5 bases removed from V and 6 bases from J, the gap between germline ends came to 16 bases. The CDR3 loop reads CASSPGPVRAGELFF. For the CDR3, the DNA is TGTGCCAGCAGCCCCGGGCCCGTGAGGGCCGGGGAGCTGTTTTTT. The full variable domain, with the rest looked up from reference TRBV7-8 and TRBJ2-2, is GAGVSQSPRYKVAKRGQDVALRCDPISGHVSLFWYQQALGQGPEFLTYFQNEAQLDKSGLPSDRFFAERPEGSVSTLKIQRTQQEDSAVYLCASSPGPVRAGELFFGEGSRLTVL.

This chain links TRBV30 with TRBJ1-4; possibly TRBD1 for D (5 bases). The CDR3 spans 16 residues. Germline lookup yields CDR1 GTSNPN and CDR2 SVGIG (reference sequence). Trimming took 0 bases from V and 6 from J, leaving 17 bases between them. For the CDR3, the DNA is TGTGCCTGGAGTGTGTGGGGACTTGGGGTAGATGAAAAACTGTTTTTT. It specifies CAWSVWGLGVDEKLFF.

The genes are TRBV29-1 and TRBJ2-7; possibly TRBD2 for D (6 bases). V lost 4 bases, J lost 3 bases, and 16 bases lay in between. The CDR3 totals 14 residues. Germline V gene lookup returns CDR1 SQVTM and CDR2 ANQGSEA. The CDR3 bases are TGCAGCGTTGCGCCCCGGGGGATAGACTACGAGCAGTACTTC. This sequence encodes CSVAPRGIDYEQYF.

The gene calls are TRBV5-1 and TRBJ2-3; 7 bases map to TRBD1. This CDR3 has 13 amino acids. Germline V gene data show CDR1 as SGHRS and CDR2 as YFSETQ. The trim removed 4 bases at V and 8 bases at J, leaving 7 bases unmatched. The CDR3 DNA reads TGCGCCAGCAGCCCCACAGGGGCGGCTACGCAGTATTTT. It codes for CASSPTGAATQYF.

The rearrangement uses TRBV7-3 and TRBJ2-7; tentative D call: TRBD2 (5 bases). In germline, CDR1 is SGHTA, CDR2 FQGTGA. CDR3 length equals 13 residues. Trimming pared 5 bases from V and 5 bases from J, leaving 13 bases between. The CDR3 loop reads CASSPDYLDEQYF. The CDR3 DNA reads as TGTGCCAGCAGCCCCGACTACCTCGACGAGCAGTACTTC.

This chain joins TRBV12-5 and TRBJ2-3; D perhaps matches TRBD2 (5 bases). The germline V and J ends were trimmed by 5 bases and 6 bases, with 12 bases remaining between them. The CDR3 has 13 residues. Germline values: CDR1 LGHNT, CDR2 FRNRAP. The CDR3 protein is CASGISVADTQYF. CDR3 in DNA: TGTGCTAGTGGTATTTCTGTAGCGGATACGCAGTATTTT.

The DNA for the CDR3 is TGTGCCAGCCAGCGGGAGGGTTACACCGGGGAGCTGTTTTTT. Its translation is CASQREGYTGELFF. This chain links TRBV6-5 with TRBJ2-2, with TRBD2 identical over 10 bases. Per the germline V gene, CDR1 is MNHEY and CDR2 is SVGAGI. CDR3 length equals 14 residues. With V trimmed by 8 bases and J by 3 bases, 3 bases remained unmatched.

The chain joins TRBV13 to TRBJ2-7, with 9 bases that match TRBD1. Germline V gives CDR1 PRHDT, CDR2 FYEKMQ (reference sequence). J gave up 6 bases and V 4 bases, and 10 bases lay outside the gene matches. The CDR3 is 15 amino acids. This chain's CDR3 is CASSSIPGQGSEQYF. The CDR3 nucleotides are TGTGCCAGCAGCTCAATACCGGGACAGGGAAGCGAGCAGTACTTC. The entire variable domain, with the rest obtained from reference TRBV13 and TRBJ2-7, is as follows: AAGVIQSPRHLIKEKRETATLKCYPIPRHDTVYWYQQGPGQDPQFLISFYEKMQSDKGSIPDRFSAQQFSDYHSELNMSSLELGDSALYFCASSSIPGQGSEQYFGPGTRLTVT.

This chain joins TRBV7-3 and TRBJ2-1; 10 positions agree with TRBD2. The CDR3 sequence is 14 residues long. Unmatched junction bases numbered 5, after V lost 5 bases and J lost 7 bases. Germline V lookup: CDR1 SGHTA, CDR2 FQGTGA. Written as DNA, the CDR3 is TGTGCCAGCAGCCTCCCTAGCGGGAGTAATGAGCAGTTCTTC. It yields the protein CASSLPSGSNEQFF.

The rearrangement links TRBV30 to TRBJ2-7; 12 bases map to TRBD2. Germline CDR1 reads GTSNPN; CDR2 reads SVGIG (reference sequence). Trimming removed 4 bases from V and 2 bases from J; junction bases left unmatched: 6. The CDR3 has 15 residues. The CDR3 loop reads CAWNDGLAGTYEQYF. Here the CDR3 DNA reads TGTGCCTGGAACGACGGACTAGCGGGGACCTACGAGCAGTACTTC.

The chain carries TRBV28 and TRBJ1-3, with a tentative D call TRBD1 (5 bases). The CDR3 has 14 residues. Germline assignment: CDR1 MDHEN and CDR2 SYDVKM. V was pared by 7 bases and J by 2 bases, with 12 bases between. The CDR3 sequence: CASTVDSAGNTIYF. For the CDR3, the DNA is TGTGCCAGCACCGTCGACAGTGCTGGAAACACCATATATTTT.

The rearrangement uses TRBV2 and TRBJ2-1, with TRBD2 matching over 7 bases. Trimming cost V 0 bases and J 6 bases; bases outside gene matches: 14. Germline lookup yields CDR1 SNHLY and CDR2 FYNNEI. The CDR3 is 18 amino acids. The CDR3 is CASSEAPWTSGMVNEQFF. CDR3 in DNA: TGTGCCAGCAGTGAAGCTCCCTGGACTAGTGGAATGGTCAATGAGCAGTTCTTC.

The chain employs TRBV29-1 and TRBJ2-6; D gene ambiguous. V was cut by 0 bases and J by 4 bases, with 10 bases left in between. CDR1 is SQVTM, CDR2 ANQGSEA, per germline. The CDR3 has 15 amino acids. CDR3 nucleotides: TGCAGCGTTGAAGATGCGAGGTTCGGGGCCAACGTCCTGACTTTC. Protein sequence: CSVEDARFGANVLTF.

The chain couples TRBV30 to TRBJ2-7; no firm D call. The CDR3 covers 17 residues. The V gene's germline CDR1 is GTSNPN and CDR2 SVGIG (reference sequence). The V and J ends lost 2 bases and 0 bases respectively, with 20 bases between them. In nucleotides, the CDR3 is TGTGCCTGGAGTCCGAACCCCGACTTAAAAAGCTCCTACGAGCAGTACTTC. Translation gives CAWSPNPDLKSSYEQYF.

This clone was detected only once. This specimen includes other DNA sequences encoding the same CDR3. The rearrangement uses TRBV5-6 and TRBJ2-7, with TRBD2 matching 7 bases. Germline CDR1 and CDR2: SGHDT and YYEEEE. With 4 bases clipped from V and 2 bases from J, the junction kept 3 bases outside the gene matches. The length of the CDR3 is 13 residues. CDR3 in amino acids: CASSPGLTYEQYF. The CDR3 bases are TGTGCCAGCAGCCCGGGACTAACCTACGAGCAGTACTTC. Drawing the rest from reference TRBV5-6 and TRBJ2-7, the complete variable domain is DAGVTQSPTHLIKTRGQQVTLRCSPKSGHDTVSWYQQALGQGPQFIFQYYEEEERQRGNFPDRFSGHQFPNYSSELNVNALLLGDSALYLCASSPGLTYEQYFGPGTRLTVT.

The chain couples TRBV20-1 to TRBJ1-1; 8 bases match TRBD1. Germline loops: CDR1 DFQATT, CDR2 SNEGSKA (reference sequence). CDR3 length: 11 amino acids. The CDR3 is CRQGAFTEAFF. DNA for the CDR3: TGCAGGCAGGGGGCTTTTACTGAAGCTTTCTTT.

This sequence joins TRBV5-1 and TRBJ2-1; 9 bases are a match to TRBD1. Germline V gives CDR1 SGHRS, CDR2 YFSETQ. This CDR3 has 16 amino acids. The J segment lost 9 bases and the V segment lost 4 bases, leaving 14 bases of the junction unmatched. The CDR3 here is CASSTSGTGYGGEQFF. In DNA form, the CDR3 reads TGCGCCAGCAGCACCTCCGGGACAGGGTACGGCGGTGAGCAGTTCTTC.

This chain uses TRBV5-1 with TRBJ1-2; a weak D match, TRBD1 (6 bases). The CDR3 covers 13 residues. V lost 3 bases to trimming and J lost 4 bases, with 10 bases between them. Germline V gene data show CDR1 as SGHRS and CDR2 as YFSETQ. The CDR3 sequence is CASSYRDPYGYTF. CDR3 nucleotides: TGCGCCAGCAGCTACAGGGACCCCTATGGCTACACCTTC.

This clone was found once. This chain links TRBV21-1 with TRBJ2-5; TRBD1 is taken as the D call from the table, unchecked against the DNA. TRBV21-1 represents a pseudogene. The CDR3 totals 15 residues. The CDR3 sequence: CASSTGTGSGETQYF. In DNA form, the CDR3 reads TGTGCCAGCAGCACCGGGACAGGGAGTGGAGAGACCCAGTACTTC.

The rearrangement uses TRBV12-5 and TRBJ2-7; tentatively, D is TRBD1 (5 bases). Germline V gene data show CDR1 as LGHNT and CDR2 as FRNRAP. This CDR3 has 18 residues. Trimming removed 0 bases from V and 5 bases from J, with 23 bases in between. For the CDR3, the DNA is TGTGCTAGTGGTTTGGTAAAACTACAGGCCCAAGGTATGAACGAGCAGTACTTC. As protein: CASGLVKLQAQGMNEQYF.

CDR3 bases: TGTGCCAGCAGTTTGGGCGGGGGAGCCTACGAGCAGTACTTC. It specifies CASSLGGGAYEQYF. The chain has TRBV27 and TRBJ2-7; 7 nucleotides line up with TRBD2. This CDR3 spans 14 amino acids. Trimming removed 3 bases from V and 2 bases from J; junction bases left unmatched: 4. The germline V gene encodes CDR1 MNHEY and CDR2 SMNVEV (reference sequence).

In DNA form, the CDR3 reads TGTGCCAGCAGTGAACTATCCGGGACAGCCCTAGCCAAAAACATTCAGTACTTC. Its protein product is CASSELSGTALAKNIQYF. This chain joins TRBV6-1 and TRBJ2-4; 7 positions match TRBD1. The V segment lost 2 bases and the J segment 0 bases; nucleotides outside the gene matches: 10. CDR1 and CDR2 (germline): MNHNS, SASEGT. CDR3 size: 18 residues.

The genes are TRBV6-1 and TRBJ1-2; D perhaps matches TRBD1 (5 bases). In germline, CDR1 is MNHNS, CDR2 SASEGT. Trimming shortened V by 6 bases and J by 4 bases, and 12 bases separated the two germline ends. This CDR3 spans 13 amino acids. The CDR3 here is CASSRPDSYGYTF. CDR3 coding DNA: TGTGCCAGCAGCCGACCCGACAGCTATGGCTACACCTTC.

A note on this clone: In the same sample, other DNA sequences code for this CDR3. This chain joins TRBV6-1 and TRBJ2-7; D is perhaps TRBD1 (5 bases). The germline CDR1 and CDR2 sequences are MNHNS and SASEGT. The CDR3 has 12 residues. The ends were cut back, 2 bases at V and 4 bases at J, with 6 bases in the middle. The DNA for the CDR3 is TGTGCCAGCAGTGAACCAGGGTACGAGCAGTACTTC. Amino acid sequence: CASSEPGYEQYF.

This chain links TRBV27 with TRBJ2-1, with TRBD2 matching 10 bases. This CDR3 comprises 15 residues. Germline assignment: CDR1 MNHEY and CDR2 SMNVEV (reference sequence). The V segment lost 3 bases and the J segment 7 bases; nucleotides outside the gene matches: 6. The chain's CDR3 is CASSLLAGEANEQFF. For the CDR3, the DNA is TGTGCCAGCAGTTTGCTAGCGGGAGAGGCGAATGAGCAGTTCTTC.